What follows describes a single T cell receptor (beta chain). As originally analysed: Reference gene primer amplification yielded estimated nucleated cell counts. Generated by immunoSEQ multiplex PCR, the TCRdb table keeps only in-frame clones and is missing some. Clonal size and the V and J genes are those of that table, whereas D and trimming came from the DNA. The sample has 100,000 to 150,000 clones; roughly 80% are singletons. The data were obtained in a study of blood T cell repertoires in COVID-19. Looking at the study overall: Whether acute or convalescent, the COVID-19 samples came from the United States, Italy and Spain. T cells, B-cell-depleted T cells, or PBMCs provided the cDNA or gDNA that served as material.

CDR3 length: 13 residues. With 0 bases removed from V and 3 bases from J, the gap between germline ends came to 8 bases. CDR1 and CDR2 (germline): GTSNPN, SVGIG (reference sequence). This chain connects TRBV30 to TRBJ1-1; D ambiguous. Sequenced input: peripheral blood. The receptor's source is a woman in her forties or fifties with acute or convalescent COVID-19. The CDR3 DNA sequence: TGTGCCTGGAGTGTATCCCGGGACACTGAAGCTTTCTTT. Protein: CAWSVSRDTEAFF.